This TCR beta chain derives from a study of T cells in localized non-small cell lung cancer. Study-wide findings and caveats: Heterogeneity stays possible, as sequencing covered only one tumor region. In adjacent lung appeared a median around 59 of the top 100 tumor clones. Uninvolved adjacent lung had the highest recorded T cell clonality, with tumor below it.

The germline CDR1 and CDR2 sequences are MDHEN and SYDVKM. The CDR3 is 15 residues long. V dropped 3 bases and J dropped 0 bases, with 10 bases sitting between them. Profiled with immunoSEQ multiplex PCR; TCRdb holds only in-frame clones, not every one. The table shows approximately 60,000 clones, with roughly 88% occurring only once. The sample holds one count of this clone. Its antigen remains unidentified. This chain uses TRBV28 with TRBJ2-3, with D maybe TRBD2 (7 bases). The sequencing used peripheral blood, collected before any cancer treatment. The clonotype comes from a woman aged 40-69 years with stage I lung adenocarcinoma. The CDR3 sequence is CASSFGGASTDTQYF. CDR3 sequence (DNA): TGTGCCAGCAGTTTTGGGGGGGCTAGCACAGATACGCAGTATTTT.